This T cell receptor (beta chain) was identified during a study of shared clonotypes between healthy human individuals. Donors comprised healthy HIV-negative adults lacking recent acute infections or vaccinations. Of note for this clone: The antigen is undetermined.

Findings and limits, study-wide: Among donors, the sharing of clonotypes was expected to be influenced by sequencing depth. Sampling used blood alone; tissue repertoires probably differ.

The assay was immunoSEQ multiplex PCR, and TCRdb's table has in-frame clones only and misses some. The table records approximately 1,000,000 clones, around three quarters of them present only once. Trimming took 0 bases from V and 2 from J, leaving 9 bases between them. The CDR3 is 15 residues long. Per germline, CDR1 MNHEY and CDR2 SMNVEV (reference sequence). Sequencing was done on a sample of memory CD4+ T cells from PBMCs. Subset reported: CD45RA-negative fraction. The receptor comes from a man aged 18 to 30 in good health. Some clones in this sample may be carry-over from other donors' samples. The chain uses TRBV27 and TRBJ2-3; D gene uncertain. The CDR3 reads CASSLSDGSTDTQYF. The CDR3 DNA follows: TGTGCCAGCAGTTTATCGGACGGATCCACAGATACGCAGTATTTT.